The rows below give T cell receptor beta chains drawn from one sample of a study of beta chain features in type 1 diabetes. Measured with immunoSEQ multiplex PCR; TCRdb has only the in-frame clones, and not every one. The data show 220,000 or so clones, with 68% seen just once and around 0.057% held by the top ten. Sequencing was done on a sample of naive CD4+ T cells from blood. The receptors shown here come from a man aged 25-45 years in good health. Both conserved end residues are part of each CDR3. Fields, in order: J gene, clone size, D gene, V gene, CDR3 DNA, CDR3 protein. The D gene is left open where the match is weak. Expanded clones get a size class; other rows say once, few or many, or leave the size out.

>TRBJ2-3|-|TRBD2|TRBV5-1
TGCGCCAGCTCCCGAGGCTCTAGCGGGAGGGATACGCAGTATTTT
CASSRGSSGRDTQYF
>TRBJ2-1|-|TRBD2|TRBV29-1
TGCAGCGGGAGGACTAGCGCCTACAATGAGCAGTTCTTC
CSGRTSAYNEQFF
>TRBJ1-3|-|-|TRBV18
TGTGCCAGCTCACCGGACAGCTCTGGAAACACCATATATTTT
CASSPDSSGNTIYF
>TRBJ2-7|-|TRBD1|TRBV7-2
TGTGCCAGCAGCTTTTACCGACAGGGAACAAGATACGAGCAGTACTTC
CASSFYRQGTRYEQYF
>TRBJ1-2|-|TRBD1|TRBV29-1
TGCAGCGTTGAATTGCCAGGGGGCGAAGGCACCTTC
CSVELPGGEGTF
>TRBJ1-2|-|-|TRBV5-4
TGTGCCAGCAGCTCCAGTTTGTGGGCGCGTGGCTACACCTTC
CASSSSLWARGYTF
>TRBJ1-2|once|-|TRBV6-6
TGTGCCAGCAGAAGTGTACGGCAGGTCAGCATCTATGGCTACACCTTC
CASRSVRQVSIYGYTF
>TRBJ2-5|-|TRBD2|TRBV5-1
TGCGCCAGCAGCCTGGGGACTAGCGGGGACTGGGACTTC
CASSLGTSGDWDF
>TRBJ1-1|-|-|TRBV29-1
TGCAGCGTTCGGGGGCGGATGGGCACTGAAGCTTTCTTT
CSVRGRMGTEAFF
>TRBJ1-2|-|-|TRBV30
TGTGCCTGGAGTGTAGTAGGGTTAACTAACTATGGCTACACCTTC
CAWSVVGLTNYGYTF
>TRBJ1-6|-|-|TRBV30
TGTGCCTGGAGTGCTACAGCGGCCAATTCACCCCTCCACTTT
CAWSATAANSPLHF
>TRBJ2-2|-|-|TRBV6-5
TGTGCCAGCAGCCGGAGCACCGGGGAGCTGTTTTTT
CASSRSTGELFF
>TRBJ2-4|once|-|TRBV4-3
TGCGCCAGCAGCCAGGGGAAGGGGATACGTTCGCTTCAGTACTTC
CASSQGKGIRSLQYF
>TRBJ2-4|-|-|TRBV5-6
TGTGCCAGCAGCTTTCCCCGACAGGACAAAAACATTCAGTACTTC
CASSFPRQDKNIQYF
>TRBJ1-6|-|-|TRBV10-1
TGCGCCAGCAGTGACGGGACGGTGAATTCACCCCTCCACTTT
CASSDGTVNSPLHF
>TRBJ2-3|-|TRBD1|TRBV29-1
TGCAGCGCCGGTCCCGGGACAGGGATTAATACGCAGTATTTT
CSAGPGTGINTQYF
>TRBJ1-1|few|-|TRBV29-1
TGCAGCGTTGAAGCTCTGTTGGGGAACACTGAAGCTTTCTTT
CSVEALLGNTEAFF
>TRBJ1-1|-|TRBD1|TRBV25-1
TGTGCCAGCAGTGAACGACAGGGGACTGAAGCTTTCTTT
CASSERQGTEAFF
>TRBJ1-1|once|-|TRBV29-1
TGCAGCGTTGACCGGGGGACTGAAGCTTTCTTT
CSVDRGTEAFF
>TRBJ2-7|-|-|TRBV29-1
TGCAGCGGTGATAAGGGGTACGAGCAGTACTTC
CSGDKGYEQYF
>TRBJ1-2|-|-|TRBV2
TGTGCCAGCAGTGCAGGGTCGACTAACTATGGCTACACCTTC
CASSAGSTNYGYTF
>TRBJ2-2|-|-|TRBV2
TGTGCCAGCAGCAACGACAGAGACAACGGGGAGCTGTTTTTT
CASSNDRDNGELFF
>TRBJ2-3|-|TRBD1|TRBV30
TGTGCCTGGAGTGTAACAGGGGGCTCAGGTACGCAGTATTTT
CAWSVTGGSGTQYF
>TRBJ1-2|-|-|TRBV30
TGTGCCTGGAGTCCACTGGAAACGAGCTATGGCTACACCTTC
CAWSPLETSYGYTF
>TRBJ2-1|few|TRBD2|TRBV5-1
TGCGCCAGCAGCTTGGAGGGACTAGCCTTCAATGAGCAGTTCTTC
CASSLEGLAFNEQFF
>TRBJ2-7|-|TRBD2|TRBV18
TGTGCCAGCTCACCAGCGGGACTAGAGTCCCACGAGCAGTACTTC
CASSPAGLESHEQYF
>TRBJ2-7|-|TRBD1|TRBV29-1
TGCAGCGTTGTGGGCAGGACAGGGAACTACGAGCAGTACTTC
CSVVGRTGNYEQYF
>TRBJ2-1|-|-|TRBV2
TGTGCCAGCAGTGATGACTGGAACAATGAGCAGTTCTTC
CASSDDWNNEQFF
>TRBJ2-2|-|TRBD2|TRBV13
TGTGCCAGCAGCTTAAACAGGCGGGAGGCGGCCGGGGAGCTGTTTTTT
CASSLNRREAAGELFF
>TRBJ2-3|-|-|TRBV4-1
TGCGCCAGCATGAGTCAGGCGATTAGCACAGATACGCAGTATTTT
CASMSQAISTDTQYF
>TRBJ2-3|few|-|TRBV25-1
TGTGCCAGCAGTGAATCTGTGAATCCCACAGATACGCAGTATTTT
CASSESVNPTDTQYF
>TRBJ2-1|-|-|TRBV30
TGTGCCTGGAGTGTACTAATGTCGCCGGGACGCCATCATGAGCAGTTCTTC
CAWSVLMSPGRHHEQFF
>TRBJ2-3|-|TRBD2|TRBV7-9
TGTGCCAGCAGCGCCATAGCGGGAGCCTACACAGATACGCAGTATTTT
CASSAIAGAYTDTQYF
>TRBJ1-1|-|-|TRBV6-5
TGTGCCAGCAGTCCGCGACAGATGAACACTGAAGCTTTCTTT
CASSPRQMNTEAFF
>TRBJ1-2|-|-|TRBV9
TGTGCCAGCAGCGCTCTTTCCGGGGGCTATGGCTACACCTTC
CASSALSGGYGYTF
>TRBJ2-4|once|-|TRBV7-2
TGTGCCAGCAGCTTAGCCCGGGAGAAGTACTTC
CASSLAREKYF
>TRBJ2-7|few|-|TRBV30
TGTGCCTGGAGGCCCCCGGTCCGCTCCTACGAGCAGTACTTC
CAWRPPVRSYEQYF
>TRBJ2-3|once|TRBD1|TRBV28
TGTGCCAGCAGTGTCCGGGGACAGGGAACAGATACGCAGTATTTT
CASSVRGQGTDTQYF
>TRBJ2-5|-|-|TRBV10-3
TGTGCCATCAGTGAGAGGGGGTCGGAAACCCAGTACTTC
CAISERGSETQYF
>TRBJ2-3|-|-|TRBV29-1
TGCAGCGTTGAGGGCCACAGCACAGATACGCAGTATTTT
CSVEGHSTDTQYF
>TRBJ1-6|-|-|TRBV7-2
TGTGCCAGCAGCTTAGCATGGGGTTCACCCCTCCACTTT
CASSLAWGSPLHF